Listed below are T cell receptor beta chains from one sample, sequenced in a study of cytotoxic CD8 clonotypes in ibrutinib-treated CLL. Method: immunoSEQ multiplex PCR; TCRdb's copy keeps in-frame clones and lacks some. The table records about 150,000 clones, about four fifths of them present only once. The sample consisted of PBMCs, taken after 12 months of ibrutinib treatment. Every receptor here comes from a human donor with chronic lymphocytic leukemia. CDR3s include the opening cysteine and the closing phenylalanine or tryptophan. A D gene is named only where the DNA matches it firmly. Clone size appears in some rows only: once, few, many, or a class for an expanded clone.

CDR3: CATSRGQSPYNEQFF; DNA: TGTGCCACCAGCAGGGGACAGAGTCCCTACAATGAGCAGTTCTTC; V: TRBV15; J: TRBJ2-1; D: TRBD1; size: once
CDR3: CASSLGYEQYF; DNA: TGTGCCAGCAGTTTAGGTTACGAGCAGTACTTC; V: TRBV27; J: TRBJ2-7; D: -; size: -
CDR3: CASNPDRVGQPQHF; DNA: TGTGCCAGTAATCCGGACAGGGTCGGCCAGCCCCAGCATTTT; V: TRBV19; J: TRBJ1-5; D: TRBD1; size: -
CDR3: CASSEADNTEAFF; DNA: TGTGCCAGCAGTGAAGCGGACAACACTGAAGCTTTCTTT; V: TRBV6-5; J: TRBJ1-1; D: -; size: -
CDR3: CSVEASGDEQFF; DNA: TGCAGCGTTGAAGCCTCAGGTGACGAGCAGTTCTTC; V: TRBV29-1; J: TRBJ2-1; D: -; size: -
CDR3: CAISELFGTTNEKLFF; DNA: TGTGCCATCAGTGAGTTATTTGGCACTACTAATGAAAAACTGTTTTTT; V: TRBV10-3; J: TRBJ1-4; D: -; size: -
CDR3: CASGSGTVAKNIQYF; DNA: TGTGCCAGCGGCTCCGGGACGGTAGCCAAAAACATTCAGTACTTC; V: TRBV6-5; J: TRBJ2-4; D: -; size: -
CDR3: CAWLQETQYF; DNA: TGTGCCTGGCTGCAAGAGACCCAGTACTTC; V: TRBV30; J: TRBJ2-5; D: -; size: -
CDR3: CASSLFRGQDYSGANVLTF; DNA: TGTGCCAGCAGCTTGTTCAGGGGACAGGATTACTCTGGGGCCAACGTCCTGACTTTC; V: TRBV5-4; J: TRBJ2-6; D: TRBD1; size: -
CDR3: CASSQTFQETQYF; DNA: TGTGCCAGCAGTCAAACATTCCAAGAGACCCAGTACTTC; V: TRBV27; J: TRBJ2-5; D: -; size: -
CDR3: CASSPGTRDEQFF; DNA: TGTGCCAGCAGCCCCGGGACTAGAGATGAGCAGTTCTTC; V: TRBV7-9; J: TRBJ2-1; D: TRBD2; size: few
CDR3: CAITRDTANYGYTF; DNA: TGTGCCATTACAAGGGACACAGCTAACTATGGCTACACCTTC; V: TRBV2; J: TRBJ1-2; D: -; size: once
CDR3: CASSLANVGGTDENEQFF; DNA: TGCGCCAGCAGCTTGGCGAACGTGGGGGGCACAGATGAAAATGAGCAGTTCTTC; V: TRBV5-1; J: TRBJ2-1; D: -; size: -
CDR3: CASHSGRGYIQYF; DNA: TGTGCCAGCCATAGCGGGAGAGGTTACATTCAGTACTTC; V: TRBV28; J: TRBJ2-4; D: TRBD2; size: few
CDR3: CAISGGLGSDEKLFF; DNA: TGTGCCATCAGTGGGGGATTGGGTTCTGATGAAAAACTGTTTTTT; V: TRBV10-3; J: TRBJ1-4; D: -; size: -
CDR3: CASSELGANTEAFF; DNA: TGTGCCAGCAGTGAACTGGGGGCAAACACTGAAGCTTTCTTT; V: TRBV2; J: TRBJ1-1; D: -; size: -
CDR3: CASSETGPANTEAFF; DNA: TGTGCCAGCAGTGAAACAGGCCCGGCAAACACTGAAGCTTTCTTT; V: TRBV6-1; J: TRBJ1-1; D: -; size: -
CDR3: CASSIDDSYNEQFF; DNA: TGTGCCAGTAGTATAGACGACAGTTACAATGAGCAGTTCTTC; V: TRBV19; J: TRBJ2-1; D: -; size: -
CDR3: CASSFLAGGFNEQFF; DNA: TGCGCCAGCAGCTTCTTAGCGGGAGGGTTCAATGAGCAGTTCTTC; V: TRBV5-1; J: TRBJ2-1; D: TRBD2; size: -